The 22 T cell receptor beta chains below come from one sample, sequenced in a study of T-cell reconstitution after alpha-beta-depleted transplantation in children. For TCRbeta, the library was prepared with unique molecular identifiers. TCRdb passed the PCR reads through MiXCR, listing each CDR3 protein once. The data contain under 20,000 distinct CDR3 sequences, roughly 13% of them seen just once; the ten biggest clones take up roughly 35%. Material: PBMCs, mostly from graft donor cells, obtained 60 days after TCRalphabeta/CD19-depleted stem cell transplant. These receptors all come from a female patient aged 2-15 years who had a stem cell transplant for congenital amegakaryocytic thrombocytopenia, so the T cells may come from the graft donor.

The table lists this clonotype with many counts. The CDR3 protein is CASGQGSNTEAFF. The CDR3 bases are TGCGCCAGCGGACAGGGGTCGAACACTGAAGCTTTCTTT. The chain combines TRBV5-1 with TRBJ1-1, with 9 bases aligning to TRBD1. CDR3 length: 13 amino acids. The V and J ends lost 7 bases and 1 base, in that order; junction bases with no gene match: 2. Per germline, CDR1 SGHRS and CDR2 YFSETQ.

The V gene is TRBV2, the J gene TRBJ2-5; no definite D call. This CDR3 is built from 11 residues. V dropped 0 bases and J dropped 4 bases, with 0 bases sitting between them. From germline, CDR1 is SNHLY and CDR2 FYNNEI. The DNA of the CDR3 is TGTGCCAGCAGTGAAGCAGAGACCCAGTACTTC. Residues: CASSEAETQYF.

This clonotype came up many times. This chain joins TRBV5-1 and TRBJ2-7; 13 bases are shared with TRBD2. CDR1 SGHRS and CDR2 YFSETQ come from the germline V gene. The V gene end was trimmed by 3 bases and the J gene end by 3 bases; junction bases not matched to a gene: 3. The CDR3 spans 15 residues. The CDR3 sequence: CASSSTSGRGYEQYF. CDR3 nucleotides: TGCGCCAGCAGCTCTACTAGCGGGAGGGGCTACGAGCAGTACTTC.

This clonotype was detected ten times or more. For the CDR3, the DNA is TGCAGTGCTAAAATCCCAAGGGCGGCTGAAGCTTTCTTT. Its protein is CSAKIPRAAEAFF. This sequence joins TRBV20-1 and TRBJ1-1; the D is unclear. V shed 4 bases and J shed 6 bases, with 15 bases lying between them. The CDR3 consists of 13 residues. Germline V gene data show CDR1 as DFQATT and CDR2 as SNEGSKA (reference sequence).

This clonotype was recorded only once. V gene TRBV28 combines with J gene TRBJ2-7; D tentatively reads TRBD1 or TRBD2 (5 bases each). The length of the CDR3 is 13 residues. Germline CDR1 and CDR2: MDHEN and SYDVKM. The chain's CDR3 is CASQRGGAYEQYF. CDR3 in DNA: TGTGCATCCCAGAGGGGCGGCGCCTACGAGCAGTACTTC.

The V call is TRBV7-2, the J call TRBJ2-5; tentatively, D is TRBD1 (5 bases). Germline values: CDR1 SGHTA, CDR2 FQGNSA. The CDR3 runs to 15 residues. V was trimmed by 2 bases and J by 4 bases, leaving 14 bases between them. The CDR3 DNA reads TGTGCCAGCAGCTTATCTCCAGGGCAGGGAGAGACCCAGTACTTC. Residues: CASSLSPGQGETQYF.

This clonotype was detected ten times or more. V usage is TRBV3-1 and J usage is TRBJ2-1; 8 nucleotides line up with TRBD2. The CDR3 length is 17 residues. Losses at the gene ends were 1 base for V and 4 bases for J; bases not matched to a gene: 9. Per the germline V gene, CDR1 is LGHDT and CDR2 is YNNKEL (reference sequence). The CDR3 sequence is CASSQGFAGGQYNEQFF. The CDR3 bases are TGTGCCAGCAGCCAAGGTTTCGCGGGAGGTCAATACAATGAGCAGTTCTTC.

This clonotype was recorded many times. The V call is TRBV6-5, the J call TRBJ1-1; 7 nucleotides agree with TRBD1. This CDR3 has 13 residues. Germline assignment: CDR1 MNHEY and CDR2 SVGAGI. Losses at the gene ends were 5 bases for V and 7 bases for J; bases not matched to a gene: 7. For the CDR3, the DNA is TGTGCCAGCAGTACAGGACAGGTCCGTGAAGCTTTCTTT. This encodes CASSTGQVREAFF.

This clonotype was detected many times. This chain uses TRBV18 with TRBJ2-2; TRBD2 matches at 8 bases. The CDR3 has 15 residues. With 11 bases clipped from V and 4 bases from J, the junction kept 12 bases outside the gene matches. Germline assignment: CDR1 KGHSH and CDR2 LQKENI. This CDR3 is CAGREGQEITGELFF. In DNA form, the CDR3 reads TGTGCCGGCCGGGAGGGGCAGGAGATCACCGGGGAGCTGTTTTTT.

This clonotype was counted at least ten times. The chain joins TRBV7-8 to TRBJ2-2; maybe TRBD2 (6 bases). This CDR3 spans 16 amino acids. Germline values: CDR1 SGHVS, CDR2 FQNEAQ. V lost 5 bases to trimming and J lost 7 bases, with 20 bases between them. The DNA of the CDR3 is TGTGCCAGCAGCCCAAGCCAGGCTAGCGTGGGCGGGGAGCTGTTTTTT. It specifies CASSPSQASVGGELFF.

This clonotype was observed many times. The V gene is TRBV20-1, the J gene TRBJ2-1; perhaps D is TRBD1 or TRBD2 (5 bases each). From germline, CDR1 is DFQATT and CDR2 SNEGSKA (reference sequence). The V and J ends lost 0 bases and 3 bases respectively, with 15 bases between them. The CDR3 runs to 16 residues. The CDR3 sequence is CSARDPRDGLYNEQFF. As DNA, the CDR3 is TGCAGTGCTAGAGATCCCCGGGACGGCCTCTACAATGAGCAGTTCTTC.

This clonotype was detected ten times or more. CDR3 sequence (DNA): TGCGCCAGCAGGCCCCGAGGGGTAGCAACTAATGAAAAACTGTTTTTT. Protein: CASRPRGVATNEKLFF. The chain is built from TRBV4-1 and TRBJ1-4; weak D call: TRBD1 (5 bases). There are 16 residues in the CDR3. Germline V gene data show CDR1 as MGHRA and CDR2 as YSYEKL. Between the trimmed V and J ends, which lost 6 bases and 0 bases, there was a span of 14 bases.

This clonotype was observed a few times. The V and J genes are TRBV5-1 and TRBJ2-2; D unresolved. This CDR3 contains 15 residues. Trimming stripped 2 bases from V and 0 bases from J, with 8 bases between. Germline V gene sequence: CDR1 SGHRS, CDR2 YFSETQ. In DNA form, the CDR3 reads TGCGCCAGCAGCTTTCAGTATCCGAACACCGGGGAGCTGTTTTTT. Amino acids: CASSFQYPNTGELFF.

The J gene is TRBJ2-1, the V gene TRBV7-9; D might be TRBD1 (6 bases). From germline, CDR1 is SEHNR and CDR2 FQNEAQ (reference sequence). CDR3 length: 13 amino acids. Trimming took 6 bases from V and 4 from J, leaving 10 bases between them. DNA of the CDR3: TGTGCCAGCAGTTGGACAGCTTACAATGAGCAGTTCTTC. It yields the protein CASSWTAYNEQFF.

This clonotype was recorded at least ten times. The J gene is TRBJ1-3, the V gene TRBV20-1, with D perhaps matching TRBD1 (5 bases). Trimming took off 6 bases at V and 4 bases at J, with 16 bases between the two ends. The CDR3 sequence is 14 residues long. Germline assignment: CDR1 DFQATT and CDR2 SNEGSKA (reference sequence). CDR3 nucleotides: TGCAGTGCCATACAGGCGTTTAGCGGAAACACCATATATTTT. This gives the protein CSAIQAFSGNTIYF.

This clonotype was recorded at least ten times. This chain uses TRBV20-1 with TRBJ2-1; 8 nucleotides align to TRBD2. V shed 5 bases and J 0 bases; nucleotides not matched to a gene: 6. Germline V gene data show CDR1 as DFQATT and CDR2 as SNEGSKA (reference sequence). The CDR3 has 15 amino acids. The CDR3: CSASSGSSSYNEQFF. The CDR3 DNA is TGCAGTGCTTCTAGCGGGTCTAGCTCCTACAATGAGCAGTTCTTC.

This clonotype has ten or more counts. The J gene is TRBJ2-1, the V gene TRBV5-1, with a possible D match to TRBD1 (6 bases). Per the germline V gene, CDR1 is SGHRS and CDR2 is YFSETQ. Trimming stripped 5 bases from V and 6 bases from J, with 15 bases between. The CDR3 has 14 residues. The CDR3 DNA sequence: TGCGCCAGCAGTGGGGGCGCTTTTCTCAATGAGCAGTTCTTC. Encoded protein: CASSGGAFLNEQFF.

This clonotype was recorded once. CDR3 bases: TGTGCCAGCAGTAGCCCGGCTTCTAGCGGGAGGCTTCTTGAGACCCAGTACTTC. As protein: CASSSPASSGRLLETQYF. The chain couples TRBV27 to TRBJ2-5, with TRBD2 matching over 11 bases. The length of the CDR3 is 18 residues. Trimming at V came to 5 bases and at J to 5 bases, leaving 16 bases not matched to a gene. Per the germline V gene, CDR1 is MNHEY and CDR2 is SMNVEV (reference sequence).

The chain joins TRBV5-1 to TRBJ2-4; D might be TRBD2 (5 bases). CDR3 length: 13 amino acids. CDR1 is SGHRS and CDR2 is YFSETQ in the germline V gene. Trimming removed 4 bases from V and 9 bases from J, with 14 bases in between. The CDR3 loop reads CASSPGFGSIQYF. DNA for the CDR3: TGCGCCAGCAGCCCCGGCTTTGGGAGCATTCAGTACTTC.

This clonotype has ten or more counts. The V gene is TRBV19, the J gene TRBJ1-1, with a weak D call TRBD1 (5 bases). CDR3 length equals 12 residues. CDR1 is LNHDA, CDR2 SQIVND, per germline (reference sequence). As DNA, the CDR3 is TGTGACCACAGGTTCATGAACACTGAAGCTTTCTTT. Translated: CDHRFMNTEAFF.

This clonotype came up many times. This chain connects TRBV28 to TRBJ2-7, with 10 bases that match TRBD2. The V segment lost 5 bases and the J segment 0 bases; nucleotides outside the gene matches: 13. The CDR3 is made up of 18 amino acids. Germline V gives CDR1 MDHEN, CDR2 SYDVKM. CDR3 bases: TGTGCCAGCAGTCCCCTCCTAGCGGGAGTACCCATCTCCTACGAGCAGTACTTC. Amino acid sequence: CASSPLLAGVPISYEQYF. The full variable domain, completed using reference TRBV28 and TRBJ2-7, is DVKVTQSSRYLVKRTGEKVFLECVQDMDHENMFWYRQDPGLGLRLIYFSYDVKMKEKGDIPEGYSVSREKKERFSLILESASTNQTSMYLCASSPLLAGVPISYEQYFGPGTRLTVT.

At least ten counts were recorded for this clonotype. This rearrangement joins TRBV10-3 to TRBJ2-7; TRBD1 matches 9 bases. The CDR3 contains 14 residues. Per germline, CDR1 ENHRY and CDR2 SYGVKD. With V trimmed by 9 bases and J by 2 bases, 8 bases remained unmatched. The CDR3 loop is CAIEPGQGPYEQYF. The CDR3 DNA is TGTGCCATTGAACCGGGACAGGGCCCCTACGAGCAGTACTTC.